This passage covers 29 T cell receptor beta chains from one sample sequenced in a study of T-cell reconstitution after alpha-beta-depleted transplantation in children. Unique molecular identifiers were used in preparing the TCRbeta library. TCRdb itself ran the PCR reads through MiXCR, one entry per CDR3 protein. The data contain approximately 590,000 distinct CDR3 sequences, about 10% of them seen just once; the ten biggest clones take up about 4%. The specimen comprised PBMCs from the stem cell graft donor, sampled from the stem cell graft. All receptors derive from a human donor who donated a stem cell graft to a child with acute myeloid leukemia.

This clonotype came up a few times. The chain employs TRBV6-1 and TRBJ2-2, with 9 bases lining up with TRBD1. The CDR3 is 17 amino acids. The V and J ends lost 5 bases and 6 bases, in that order; junction bases with no gene match: 13. CDR1 and CDR2 (germline): MNHNS, SASEGT. The CDR3 loop is CASSPSRTGVVPGELFF. CDR3 coding DNA: TGTGCCAGCAGTCCTTCTCGGACAGGGGTAGTTCCCGGGGAGCTGTTTTTT.

This clonotype was detected ten times or more. The chain couples TRBV6-2 or TRBV6-3 to TRBJ2-5; no clear D. The V gene's germline CDR1 is MNHEY and CDR2 SVGEGT. CDR3 size: 16 residues. Trimming left V 2 bases short and J 7 bases short, with 20 bases between. The chain's CDR3 is CASSYDVGIGSWTQYF. CDR3 in DNA: TGTGCCAGCAGTTACGATGTGGGAATAGGGTCATGGACCCAGTACTTC.

This clonotype showed up just a few times. This rearrangement joins TRBV6-5 to TRBJ2-3, with D perhaps matching TRBD2 (6 bases). The V gene lost 3 bases and the J gene lost 6 bases, with 13 bases spanning the gap. This CDR3 comprises 14 residues. The germline gives CDR1 MNHEY, CDR2 SVGAGI. CDR3 nucleotides: TGTGCCAGCAGTTATCCTGGACGGGAGGATACGCAGTATTTT. Translated, it gives CASSYPGREDTQYF.

This clonotype came up many times. The chain carries TRBV29-1 and TRBJ2-2; D is undetermined. Germline CDR1 is SQVTM and CDR2 is ANQGSEA. CDR3 length: 14 residues. Trimming took off 2 bases at V and 0 bases at J, with 7 bases between the two ends. CDR3 DNA: TGCAGCGTTGAAATTCAGACGAACACCGGGGAGCTGTTTTTT. This translates into CSVEIQTNTGELFF.

This clonotype was counted at least ten times. The rearrangement links TRBV5-1 to TRBJ2-2, with 8 bases fitting TRBD1. Trimming took 4 bases from V and 2 from J; bases not matched to a gene: 4. Germline V CDR1 and CDR2: SGHRS, YFSETQ. The CDR3 loop spans 15 amino acids. CDR3 in amino acids: CASSRDRGNTGELFF. The DNA of the CDR3 is TGCGCCAGCAGCCGAGACAGGGGAAACACCGGGGAGCTGTTTTTT. The full variable domain, rest sourced from reference TRBV5-1 and TRBJ2-2, is KAGVTQTPRYLIKTRGQQVTLSCSPISGHRSVSWYQQTPGQGLQFLFEYFSETQRNKGNFPGRFSGRQFSNSRSEMNVSTLELGDSALYLCASSRDRGNTGELFFGEGSRLTVL.

The rearrangement links TRBV6-5 to TRBJ1-6; 8 bases match TRBD1. Germline trimming cut 0 bases from V and 7 bases from J; bases unmatched to any gene: 5. CDR1 and CDR2 from the germline V gene are MNHEY and SVGAGI. The CDR3 is made up of 16 amino acids. The CDR3 DNA follows: TGTGCCAGCAGTTACTCCGATAGGACAGGGAATTCACCCCTCCACTTT. Translating it yields CASSYSDRTGNSPLHF.

This clonotype was detected only a few times. The chain employs TRBV7-2 and TRBJ2-7; a weak D match, TRBD1 (6 bases). This CDR3 comprises 14 residues. Germline V lookup: CDR1 SGHTA, CDR2 FQGNSA. V was shortened by 5 bases and J by 0 bases, with 11 bases between the two germline ends. The CDR3 nucleotides are TGTGCCAGCAGCCCCATGGGGGCCTCCTACGAGCAGTACTTC. Amino acid sequence: CASSPMGASYEQYF.

This clonotype was seen more than once but under ten times. V usage is TRBV6-2 or TRBV6-3 and J usage is TRBJ1-5; TRBD1 agrees at 11 bases. V lost 6 bases, J lost 6 bases, and 7 bases stayed unmatched. Germline CDR1 and CDR2: MNHEY and SVGEGT. The CDR3 contains 15 residues. CDR3 sequence: CASSARTGGFQPQHF. The CDR3 DNA follows: TGTGCCAGCAGCGCCCGGACAGGGGGCTTTCAGCCCCAGCATTTT.

This chain uses TRBV28 with TRBJ2-6, with TRBD1 matching over 8 bases. The CDR3 spans 17 residues. Trimming took 6 bases from V and 0 from J; bases not matched to a gene: 7. Per the germline V gene, CDR1 is MDHEN and CDR2 is SYDVKM. The CDR3, as DNA: TGTGCCAGCAGCCGGACAGGGCGATCCTCTGGGGCCAACGTCCTGACTTTC. It translates to CASSRTGRSSGANVLTF.

In this sample, this clonotype turned up many times. J is TRBJ2-7 and V is TRBV7-9, with D possibly matching TRBD2 (6 bases). The CDR3 extends over 13 amino acids. The V end lost 6 bases, the J end lost 6 bases, and 15 bases lay between the germline ends. The germline CDR1 and CDR2 sequences are SEHNR and FQNEAQ (reference sequence). CDR3 sequence: CASREGGAGEQYF. Written as DNA, the CDR3 is TGTGCCAGCAGAGAAGGCGGGGCGGGCGAGCAGTACTTC.

This clonotype was seen only a few times. V and J are TRBV20-1 and TRBJ2-3; TRBD2 aligns across 9 bases. CDR3 size: 16 residues. Germline V gene lookup returns CDR1 DFQATT and CDR2 SNEGSKA (reference sequence). The J segment lost 5 bases and the V segment lost 2 bases, leaving 11 bases of the junction unmatched. The CDR3 nucleotides are TGCAGTGCTAGATATGGTGTCGCTAGCGGGGAAGATACGCAGTATTTT. It encodes CSARYGVASGEDTQYF.

V is TRBV5-1 and J is TRBJ2-1, with 7 bases matching TRBD1. Germline CDR1 SGHRS, CDR2 YFSETQ. J gave up 3 bases and V 4 bases, and 7 bases lay outside the gene matches. CDR3 length equals 15 residues. DNA for the CDR3: TGCGCCAGCAGCGCCACAGGGGAAGGCTACAATGAGCAGTTCTTC. This encodes CASSATGEGYNEQFF.

This clonotype was seen repeatedly, ten times or more. CDR3 in amino acids: CSVAPRGTDTQYF. Written as DNA, the CDR3 is TGCAGCGTTGCCCCCCGGGGCACAGATACGCAGTATTTT. The rearrangement uses TRBV29-1 and TRBJ2-3; D is unclear. The CDR3 consists of 13 residues. Between the trimmed V and J ends, which lost 4 bases and 1 base, there was a span of 9 bases. Germline V gene data show CDR1 as SQVTM and CDR2 as ANQGSEA.

The sample holds a few counts of this clonotype. The chain recombines TRBV20-1 with TRBJ2-7; 7 bases fit TRBD1. The CDR3 runs 14 residues. The J segment lost 2 bases and the V segment lost 2 bases, leaving 6 bases of the junction unmatched. The germline V gene has CDR1 DFQATT and CDR2 SNEGSKA (reference sequence). CDR3 in amino acids: CSARTNRGPYEQYF. The CDR3 region has the DNA TGCAGTGCTAGAACCAACAGGGGCCCCTACGAGCAGTACTTC.

The rearrangement uses TRBV5-1 and TRBJ2-6; D is undetermined. The CDR3 runs to 16 residues. The germline CDR1 and CDR2 sequences are SGHRS and YFSETQ. The V end lost 1 base, the J end lost 0 bases, and 8 bases lay between the germline ends. CDR3 bases: TGCGCCAGCAGCTTGTTGCGGAGCTCTGGGGCCAACGTCCTGACTTTC. This encodes CASSLLRSSGANVLTF.

The V gene is TRBV20-1, the J gene TRBJ2-3; possible D gene TRBD1, 5 bases. Looked up from germline, CDR1 is DFQATT and CDR2 is SNEGSKA (reference sequence). Trimming shortened V by 7 bases and J by 0 bases, and 14 bases separated the two germline ends. This CDR3 comprises 14 residues. As DNA, the CDR3 is TGCAGTGTTGAGACAGCTACTAGCACAGATACGCAGTATTTT. This encodes CSVETATSTDTQYF.

The CDR3 DNA sequence: TGCGCCAGCAGCTTGGATATCGGGAGAAGTAAAGAGCAGTACTTC. Residues: CASSLDIGRSKEQYF. The V and J genes are TRBV5-1 and TRBJ2-7; maybe TRBD2 (6 bases). The V gene's germline CDR1 is SGHRS and CDR2 YFSETQ. The CDR3 totals 15 residues. V was trimmed by 0 bases and J by 7 bases, leaving 17 bases between them.

This clonotype showed up many times. CDR3 sequence reads: CASSSSSPGLAGGGIQYF. DNA of the CDR3: TGTGCCAGCAGTTCCTCGAGCCCGGGACTAGCGGGAGGGGGCATTCAGTACTTC. The rearrangement uses TRBV27 and TRBJ2-4, with TRBD2 identical over 16 bases. The trim removed 4 bases at V and 9 bases at J, leaving 12 bases unmatched. The CDR3 runs to 18 residues. CDR1 and CDR2 (germline): MNHEY, SMNVEV (reference sequence).

This rearrangement joins TRBV4-2 to TRBJ1-2; 8 bases are a match to TRBD1. The germline CDR1 and CDR2 sequences are LGHNA and YNFKEQ. This CDR3 contains 17 residues. Trimming cost V 1 base and J 4 bases; bases outside gene matches: 11. CDR3 in amino acids: CASSQVSRTGTSYGYTF. DNA for the CDR3: TGTGCCAGCAGCCAAGTATCCCGGACAGGGACCAGCTATGGCTACACCTTC.

This clonotype was recorded at least ten times. J is TRBJ2-3 and V is TRBV15, with D possibly TRBD1 on 5 matching bases. Germline V CDR1 and CDR2: LNHNV, YYDKDF (reference sequence). The V gene lost 0 bases and the J gene lost 6 bases, with 10 bases spanning the gap. CDR3 length: 14 residues. The CDR3 DNA follows: TGTGCCACCAGCAGAGATACCAAGGGGGATACGCAGTATTTT. Translation: CATSRDTKGDTQYF.

The chain has TRBV5-1 and TRBJ2-1, with a weak D call TRBD2 (6 bases). CDR1 and CDR2 from the germline V gene are SGHRS and YFSETQ. V lost 4 bases and J 3 bases, leaving 14 bases between the germline ends. This CDR3 comprises 15 residues. CDR3 region: CASSQGRLDYNEQFF. CDR3 nucleotide sequence: TGCGCCAGCAGCCAAGGACGACTAGACTACAATGAGCAGTTCTTC.

This clonotype was picked up many times. The CDR3 loop reads CASSLAGGIYEQYF. CDR3 in DNA: TGTGCCAGCAGTTTAGCGGGAGGTATCTACGAGCAGTACTTC. The chain uses TRBV27 and TRBJ2-7, with TRBD2 matching 8 bases. With 2 bases clipped from V and 3 bases from J, the junction kept 3 bases outside the gene matches. CDR3 length: 14 residues. Germline assignment: CDR1 MNHEY and CDR2 SMNVEV (reference sequence).

This clonotype was observed at least ten times. This rearrangement joins TRBV7-9 to TRBJ2-5, with D possibly being TRBD1 or TRBD2 (5 bases each). Germline V gene sequence: CDR1 SEHNR, CDR2 FQNEAQ (reference sequence). The V end lost 5 bases, the J end lost 5 bases, and 15 bases lay between the germline ends. This CDR3 comprises 14 residues. The CDR3 DNA sequence: TGTGCCAGCAGCCCCACGGGGACGACGGAGACCCAGTACTTC. It is translated as CASSPTGTTETQYF.

This clonotype has at least ten counts. The chain combines TRBV4-2 with TRBJ2-7; D unclear. This CDR3 contains 16 residues. Germline V gene lookup returns CDR1 LGHNA and CDR2 YNFKEQ. The V gene lost 0 bases and the J gene lost 2 bases, with 14 bases spanning the gap. The CDR3 DNA is TGTGCCAGCAGCCAAGATGGAAACCCCGAAGCCTACGAGCAGTACTTC. As protein: CASSQDGNPEAYEQYF.

The chain joins TRBV30 to TRBJ1-2; tentative D call: TRBD1 (6 bases). Per the germline V gene, CDR1 is GTSNPN and CDR2 is SVGIG (reference sequence). V was cut by 3 bases and J by 1 base, with 15 bases left in between. The CDR3 has 15 amino acids. The CDR3, as DNA: TGTGCCTGGAGACCGCGGGGGGCTAATAACTATGGCTACACCTTC. It codes for CAWRPRGANNYGYTF.

This clonotype has at least ten counts. J is TRBJ2-3 and V is TRBV5-1, with TRBD2 matching over 14 bases. The germline V gene has CDR1 SGHRS and CDR2 YFSETQ. Trimming at V came to 4 bases and at J to 5 bases, leaving 6 bases not matched to a gene. This CDR3 has 16 amino acids. The CDR3 protein is CASSKGLAGAIDTQYF. CDR3 bases: TGCGCCAGCAGCAAGGGACTAGCGGGAGCAATAGATACGCAGTATTTT.

This clonotype appeared many times. This chain connects TRBV12-3 or TRBV12-4 to TRBJ2-1, with 7 bases that match TRBD2. The V segment lost 3 bases and the J segment 10 bases; nucleotides outside the gene matches: 9. The CDR3 spans 14 residues. The CDR3 protein is CASSLGLKVKEQFF. The CDR3 nucleotides read TGTGCCAGCAGTTTGGGACTAAAAGTGAAGGAGCAGTTCTTC.

The CDR3 region has the DNA TGCAGTGCTAGAGATCTAAAGGGGGGCGCCACCGGGGAGCTGTTTTTT. This encodes CSARDLKGGATGELFF. V and J are TRBV20-1 and TRBJ2-2, with D perhaps assigned TRBD1 or TRBD2 (6 bases each). Trimming removed 0 bases from V and 4 bases from J, with 15 bases in between. Germline V gene sequence: CDR1 DFQATT, CDR2 SNEGSKA (reference sequence). This CDR3 is 16 amino acids long.

This sequence joins TRBV7-8 and TRBJ1-1; no clear D gene. CDR3 length equals 13 residues. CDR1 SGHVS and CDR2 FQNEAQ come from the germline V gene. Between the trimmed V and J ends, which lost 3 bases and 4 bases, there was a span of 9 bases. CDR3 amino acids: CASSFGDGTEAFF. The CDR3, as DNA: TGTGCCAGCAGCTTTGGGGATGGCACTGAAGCTTTCTTT.